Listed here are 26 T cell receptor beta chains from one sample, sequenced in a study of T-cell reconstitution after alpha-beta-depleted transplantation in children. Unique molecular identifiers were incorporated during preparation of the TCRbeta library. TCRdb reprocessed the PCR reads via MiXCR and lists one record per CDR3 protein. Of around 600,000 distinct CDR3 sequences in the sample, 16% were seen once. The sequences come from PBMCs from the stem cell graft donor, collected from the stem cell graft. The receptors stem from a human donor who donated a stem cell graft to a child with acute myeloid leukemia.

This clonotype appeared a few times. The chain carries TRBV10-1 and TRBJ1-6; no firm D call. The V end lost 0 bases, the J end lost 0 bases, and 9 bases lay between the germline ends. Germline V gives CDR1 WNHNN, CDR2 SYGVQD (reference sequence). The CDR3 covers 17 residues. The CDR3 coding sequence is TGCGCCAGCAGTGAGTCCGGCAGGAGCTCCTATAATTCACCCCTCCACTTT. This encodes CASSESGRSSYNSPLHF.

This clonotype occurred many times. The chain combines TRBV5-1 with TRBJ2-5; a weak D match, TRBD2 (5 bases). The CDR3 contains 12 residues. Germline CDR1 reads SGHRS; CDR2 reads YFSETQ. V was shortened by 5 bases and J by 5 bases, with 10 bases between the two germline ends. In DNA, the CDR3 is TGCGCCAGCAGAGAAAGAGGGGAGACCCAGTACTTC. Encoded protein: CASRERGETQYF.

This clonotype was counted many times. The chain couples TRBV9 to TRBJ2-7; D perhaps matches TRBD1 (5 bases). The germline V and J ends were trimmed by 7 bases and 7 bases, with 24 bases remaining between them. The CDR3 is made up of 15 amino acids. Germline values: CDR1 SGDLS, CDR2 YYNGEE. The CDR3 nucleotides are TGTGCCAGCGGGCCAACCGACAGTGCCTGGCGGGAGCAGTACTTC. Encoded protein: CASGPTDSAWREQYF.

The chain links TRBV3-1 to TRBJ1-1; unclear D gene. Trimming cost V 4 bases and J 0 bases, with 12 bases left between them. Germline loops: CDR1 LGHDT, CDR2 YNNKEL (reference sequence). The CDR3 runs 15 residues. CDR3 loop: CASSPWLDMNTEAFF. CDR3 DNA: TGTGCCAGCAGCCCCTGGTTGGATATGAACACTGAAGCTTTCTTT.

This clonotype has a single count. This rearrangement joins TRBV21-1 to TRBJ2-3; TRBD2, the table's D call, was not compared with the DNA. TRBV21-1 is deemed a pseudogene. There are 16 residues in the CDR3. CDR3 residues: CASIRLAGGNTDTQYF. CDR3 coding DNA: TGTGCCAGCATCAGACTAGCGGGGGGTAACACAGATACGCAGTATTTT.

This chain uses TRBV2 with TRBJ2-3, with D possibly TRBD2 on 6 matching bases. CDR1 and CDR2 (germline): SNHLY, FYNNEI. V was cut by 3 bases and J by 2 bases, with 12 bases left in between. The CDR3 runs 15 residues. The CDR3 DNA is TGTGCCAGCAGTGATGCCGGGGGTTACACAGATACGCAGTATTTT. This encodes CASSDAGGYTDTQYF.

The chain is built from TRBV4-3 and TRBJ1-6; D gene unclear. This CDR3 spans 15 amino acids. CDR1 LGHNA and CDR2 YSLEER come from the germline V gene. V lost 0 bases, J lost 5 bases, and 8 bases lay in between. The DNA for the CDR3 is TGCGCCAGCAGCCAAGAATGGACGGATAATTCACCCCTCCACTTT. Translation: CASSQEWTDNSPLHF.

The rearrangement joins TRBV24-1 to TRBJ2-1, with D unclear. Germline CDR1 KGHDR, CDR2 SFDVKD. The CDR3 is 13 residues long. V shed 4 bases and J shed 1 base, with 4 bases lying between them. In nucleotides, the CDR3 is TGTGCCACCAGTGAGAGTTCCTACAATGAGCAGTTCTTC. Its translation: CATSESSYNEQFF.

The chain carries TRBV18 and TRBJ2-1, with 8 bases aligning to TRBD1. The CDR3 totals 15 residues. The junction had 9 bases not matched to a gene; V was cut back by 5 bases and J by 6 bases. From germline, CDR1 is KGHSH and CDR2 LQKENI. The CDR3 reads CASSIPGQDINEQFF. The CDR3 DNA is TGTGCCAGCTCAATTCCGGGACAGGACATCAATGAGCAGTTCTTC.

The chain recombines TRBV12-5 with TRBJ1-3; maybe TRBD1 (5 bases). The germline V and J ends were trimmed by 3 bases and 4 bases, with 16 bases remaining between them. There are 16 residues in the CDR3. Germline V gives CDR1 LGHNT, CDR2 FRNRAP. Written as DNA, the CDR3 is TGTGCTAGTGGTTTCACCACGGAGGGGAAGGGAAACACCATATATTTT. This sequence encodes CASGFTTEGKGNTIYF.

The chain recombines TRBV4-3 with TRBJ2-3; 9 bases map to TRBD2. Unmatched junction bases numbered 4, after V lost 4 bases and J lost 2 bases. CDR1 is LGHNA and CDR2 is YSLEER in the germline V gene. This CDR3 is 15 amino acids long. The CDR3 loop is CASSLQRGDTDTQYF. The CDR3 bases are TGCGCCAGCAGCCTACAGCGGGGGGACACAGATACGCAGTATTTT.

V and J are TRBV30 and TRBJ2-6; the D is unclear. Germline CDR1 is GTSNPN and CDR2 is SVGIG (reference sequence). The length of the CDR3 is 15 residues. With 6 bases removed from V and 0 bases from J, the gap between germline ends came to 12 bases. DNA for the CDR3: TGTGCCTGCTCACATCCTAACTCTGGGGCCAACGTCCTGACTTTC. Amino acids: CACSHPNSGANVLTF.

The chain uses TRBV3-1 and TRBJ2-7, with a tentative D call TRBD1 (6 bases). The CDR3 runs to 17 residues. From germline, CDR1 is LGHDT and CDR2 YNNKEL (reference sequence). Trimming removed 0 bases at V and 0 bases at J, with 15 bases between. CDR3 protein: CASSQDSGDIFSYEQYF. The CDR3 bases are TGTGCCAGCAGCCAAGATTCAGGGGACATCTTCTCCTACGAGCAGTACTTC.

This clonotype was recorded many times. In DNA form, the CDR3 reads TGTGCCACCAGTGATTTAGGACAGGGGGCTGGAGAGCAGTACTTC. This codes for CATSDLGQGAGEQYF. J is TRBJ2-7 and V is TRBV24-1; TRBD1 matches 11 bases. This CDR3 is 15 amino acids long. Losses at the gene ends were 1 base for V and 7 bases for J; bases not matched to a gene: 5. Per the germline V gene, CDR1 is KGHDR and CDR2 is SFDVKD.

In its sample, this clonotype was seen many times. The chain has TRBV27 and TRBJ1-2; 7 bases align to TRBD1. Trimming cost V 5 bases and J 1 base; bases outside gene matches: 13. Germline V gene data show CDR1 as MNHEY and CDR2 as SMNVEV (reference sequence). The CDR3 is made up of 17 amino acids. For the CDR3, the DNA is TGTGCCAGCAGTCCGGGGACAGTTGGGGCACTTAACTATGGCTACACCTTC. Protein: CASSPGTVGALNYGYTF.

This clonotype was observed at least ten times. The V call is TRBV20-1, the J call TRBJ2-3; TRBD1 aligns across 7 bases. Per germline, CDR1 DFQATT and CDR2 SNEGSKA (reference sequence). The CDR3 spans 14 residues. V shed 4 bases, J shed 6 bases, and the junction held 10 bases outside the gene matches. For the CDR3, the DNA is TGCAGTGCTACCCGACAGGGATTAAGGGATACGCAGTATTTT. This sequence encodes CSATRQGLRDTQYF.

The CDR3 DNA follows: TGCAGTGCTAGAGAAGCGGGGGGTGGTCCAGATACGCAGTATTTT. Translating gives CSAREAGGGPDTQYF. The J gene is TRBJ2-3, the V gene TRBV20-1, with TRBD2 identical over 9 bases. The J segment lost 4 bases and the V segment lost 0 bases, leaving 5 bases of the junction unmatched. The CDR3 runs to 15 residues. CDR1 is DFQATT and CDR2 is SNEGSKA in the germline V gene (reference sequence).

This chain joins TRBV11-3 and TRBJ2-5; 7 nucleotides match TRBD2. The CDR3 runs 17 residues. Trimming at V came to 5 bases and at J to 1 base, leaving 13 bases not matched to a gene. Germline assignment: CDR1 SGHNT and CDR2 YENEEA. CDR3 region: CASSVRFGRILQETQYF. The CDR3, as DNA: TGTGCCAGCAGCGTTCGGTTCGGGAGGATCCTCCAAGAGACCCAGTACTTC.

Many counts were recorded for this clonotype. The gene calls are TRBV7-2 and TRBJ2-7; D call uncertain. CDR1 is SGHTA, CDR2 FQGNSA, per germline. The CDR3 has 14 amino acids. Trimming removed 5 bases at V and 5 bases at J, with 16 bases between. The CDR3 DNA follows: TGTGCCAGCAGCCTTAAGAAATGGGTTGACGAGCAGTACTTC. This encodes CASSLKKWVDEQYF.

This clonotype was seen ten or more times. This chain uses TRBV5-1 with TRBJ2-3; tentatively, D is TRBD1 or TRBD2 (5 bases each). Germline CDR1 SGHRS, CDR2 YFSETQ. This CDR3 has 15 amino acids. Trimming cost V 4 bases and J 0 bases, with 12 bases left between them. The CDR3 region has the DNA TGCGCCAGCAGCCTACCGGGACGGAGCACAGATACGCAGTATTTT. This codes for CASSLPGRSTDTQYF.

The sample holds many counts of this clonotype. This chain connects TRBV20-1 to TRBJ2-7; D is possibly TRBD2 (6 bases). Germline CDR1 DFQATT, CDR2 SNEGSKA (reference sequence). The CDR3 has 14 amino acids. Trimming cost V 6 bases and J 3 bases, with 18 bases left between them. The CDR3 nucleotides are TGCAGTGCCCAGGGTATTGGGGGGAGCTACGAGCAGTACTTC. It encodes CSAQGIGGSYEQYF.

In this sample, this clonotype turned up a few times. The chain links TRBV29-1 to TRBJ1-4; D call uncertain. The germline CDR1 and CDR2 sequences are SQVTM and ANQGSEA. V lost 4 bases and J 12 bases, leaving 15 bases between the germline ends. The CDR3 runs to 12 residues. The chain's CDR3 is CSVVGGNRQLFF. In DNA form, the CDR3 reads TGCAGCGTTGTGGGCGGGAATAGGCAACTGTTTTTT. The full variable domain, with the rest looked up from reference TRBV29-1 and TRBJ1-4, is SAVISQKPSRDICQRGTSLTIQCQVDSQVTMMFWYRQQPGQSLTLIATANQGSEATYESGFVIDKFPISRPNLTFSTLTVSNMSPEDSSIYLCSVVGGNRQLFFGSGTQLSVL.

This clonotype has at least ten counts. CDR3 amino acids: CASSLGRIGEQYV. In DNA form, the CDR3 reads TGTGCCAGCAGTTTGGGCCGCATAGGCGAGCAGTACGTC. The gene calls are TRBV28 and TRBJ2-7; no reliable D call. Trimming stripped 3 bases from V and 6 bases from J, with 12 bases between. Germline V lookup: CDR1 MDHEN, CDR2 SYDVKM. The CDR3 is 13 residues long.

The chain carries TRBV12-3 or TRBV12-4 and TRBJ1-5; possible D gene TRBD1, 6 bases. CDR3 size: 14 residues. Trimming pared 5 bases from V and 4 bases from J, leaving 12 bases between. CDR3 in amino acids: CASSSPGENQPQHF. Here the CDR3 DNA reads TGTGCCAGCAGTAGTCCAGGGGAGAATCAGCCCCAGCATTTT.

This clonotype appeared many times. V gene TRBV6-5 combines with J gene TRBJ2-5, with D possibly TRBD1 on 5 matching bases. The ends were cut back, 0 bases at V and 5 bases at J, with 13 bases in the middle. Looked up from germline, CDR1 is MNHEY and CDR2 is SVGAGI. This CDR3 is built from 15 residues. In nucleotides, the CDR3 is TGTGCCAGCAGTTACTCGTCAGGGCGGCGGGAGACCCAGTACTTC. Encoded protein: CASSYSSGRRETQYF.

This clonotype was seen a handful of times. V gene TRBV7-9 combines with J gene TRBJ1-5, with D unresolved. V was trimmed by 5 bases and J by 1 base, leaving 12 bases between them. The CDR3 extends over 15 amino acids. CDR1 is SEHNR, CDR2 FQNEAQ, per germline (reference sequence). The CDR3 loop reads CASSQDGVSNQPQHF. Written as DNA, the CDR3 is TGTGCCAGCAGCCAAGACGGGGTCAGCAATCAGCCCCAGCATTTT.